This T cell receptor (beta chain) was found in a study of cytomegalovirus exposure and HLA in healthy donors. Findings of the study overall: Later analysis found that TCR beta chains associated with HLA were more clonally expanded than other, equally common chains. The study labeled more than 150 TCR beta chains cytomegalovirus-associated.

The CDR3 consists of 15 residues. Germline CDR1 and CDR2: LNHNV and YYDKDF (reference sequence). The V gene end was trimmed by 5 bases and the J gene end by 4 bases; junction bases not matched to a gene: 9. The PCR contained 60 Vbeta and 13 Jbeta primers. The repertoire was sequenced with immunoSEQ multiplex PCR; TCRdb's copy has only in-frame clones and lacks some. Of some 40,000 clones in the sample, 68% were seen once. Details on this clone: Its target is unknown.

This TCR was recovered from a man aged 35-49 years in good health and CMV-seronegative. Source material: PBMCs. V is TRBV15 and J is TRBJ2-5, with 8 bases aligning to TRBD1. The CDR3 coding sequence is TGTGCCACCAGCCCGCGGACAGGGTCGTTAGAGACCCAGTACTTC. Its translation: CATSPRTGSLETQYF.